Following are 5 T cell receptor beta chains from one sample sequenced in a study of cytomegalovirus exposure and HLA in healthy donors. 13 Jbeta primers and 60 Vbeta primers were used for the PCR. Profiled with immunoSEQ multiplex PCR; TCRdb holds only in-frame clones, not every one. The sample has roughly 100,000 clones, 73% seen once. Sequencing used PBMCs. These TCRs come from a man between 40 and 49 years old in good health and CMV-seronegative.

This chain joins TRBV7-2 and TRBJ1-3; 7 bases map to TRBD1. After removal of 4 bases from V and 4 bases from J, the junction contained 4 bases not matched to a gene. Per germline, CDR1 SGHTA and CDR2 FQGNSA. This CDR3 comprises 14 residues. CDR3 residues: CASSSDRVGNTIYF. The DNA for the CDR3 is TGTGCCAGCAGCTCCGACAGGGTCGGAAACACCATATATTTT.

This chain connects TRBV28 to TRBJ1-4, with D perhaps matching TRBD1 (5 bases). Trimming removed 3 bases at V and 7 bases at J, with 12 bases between. Germline CDR1 is MDHEN and CDR2 is SYDVKM. The CDR3 sequence is 14 residues long. For the CDR3, the DNA is TGTGCCAGCAGTTTGGGGGGGGGATTTGAAAAACTGTTTTTT. Amino acid sequence: CASSLGGGFEKLFF.

This sequence joins TRBV4-3 and TRBJ2-5; 8 positions match TRBD2. CDR1 LGHNA and CDR2 YSLEER come from the germline V gene. CDR3 length: 15 amino acids. V lost 0 bases and J lost 5; bases outside the gene matches: 5. DNA for the CDR3: TGCGCCAGCAGCCAAGACGCGACTAGCGTGGAGACCCAGTACTTC. Its translation is CASSQDATSVETQYF.

The chain uses TRBV6-5 and TRBJ1-4, with no clear D. From germline, CDR1 is MNHEY and CDR2 SVGAGI. The CDR3 contains 14 residues. The ends were cut back, 5 bases at V and 0 bases at J, with 7 bases in the middle. CDR3 coding DNA: TGTGCCAGCAGTCCAGCGGCAACTAATGAAAAACTGTTTTTT. It is translated as CASSPAATNEKLFF.

Only a few counts were recorded for this clone. The genes are TRBV6-5 and TRBJ1-1; 7 nucleotides agree with TRBD1. V lost 10 bases to trimming and J lost 3 bases; unmatched junction nucleotides: 11. Germline V gene sequence: CDR1 MNHEY, CDR2 SVGAGI. CDR3 length equals 14 residues. The CDR3 DNA is TGTGCCACAAAGACAGGGCCAGGATACACTGAAGCTTTCTTT. This sequence encodes CATKTGPGYTEAFF.